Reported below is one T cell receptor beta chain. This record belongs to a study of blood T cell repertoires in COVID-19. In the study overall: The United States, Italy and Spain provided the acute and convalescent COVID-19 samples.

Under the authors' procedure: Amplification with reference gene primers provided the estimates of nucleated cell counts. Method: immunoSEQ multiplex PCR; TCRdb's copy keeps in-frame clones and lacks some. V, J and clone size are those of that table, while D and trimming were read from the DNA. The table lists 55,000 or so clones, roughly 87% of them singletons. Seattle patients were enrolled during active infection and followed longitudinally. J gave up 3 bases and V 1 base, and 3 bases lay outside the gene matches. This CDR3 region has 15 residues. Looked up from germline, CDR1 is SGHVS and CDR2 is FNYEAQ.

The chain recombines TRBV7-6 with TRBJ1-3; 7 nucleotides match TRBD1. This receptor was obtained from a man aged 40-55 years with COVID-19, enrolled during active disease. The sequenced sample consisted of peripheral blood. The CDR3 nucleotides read TGTGCCAGCAGCTTAGGACAGGGTCATGGAAACACCATATATTTT. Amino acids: CASSLGQGHGNTIYF.